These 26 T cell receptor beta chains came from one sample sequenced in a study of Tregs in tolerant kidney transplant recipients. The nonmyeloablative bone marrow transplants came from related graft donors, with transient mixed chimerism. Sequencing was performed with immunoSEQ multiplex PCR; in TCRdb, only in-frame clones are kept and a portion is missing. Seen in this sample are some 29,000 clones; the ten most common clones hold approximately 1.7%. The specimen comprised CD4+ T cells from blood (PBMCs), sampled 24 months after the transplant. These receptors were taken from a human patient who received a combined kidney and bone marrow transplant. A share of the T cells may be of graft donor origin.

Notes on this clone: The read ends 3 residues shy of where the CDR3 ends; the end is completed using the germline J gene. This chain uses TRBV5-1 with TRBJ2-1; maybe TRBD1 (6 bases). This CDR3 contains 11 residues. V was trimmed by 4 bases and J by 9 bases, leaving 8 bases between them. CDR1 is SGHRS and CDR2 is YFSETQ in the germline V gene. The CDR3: CASSQGSEQFF. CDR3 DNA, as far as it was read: TGCGCCAGCAGCCAGGGGTCTGAG.

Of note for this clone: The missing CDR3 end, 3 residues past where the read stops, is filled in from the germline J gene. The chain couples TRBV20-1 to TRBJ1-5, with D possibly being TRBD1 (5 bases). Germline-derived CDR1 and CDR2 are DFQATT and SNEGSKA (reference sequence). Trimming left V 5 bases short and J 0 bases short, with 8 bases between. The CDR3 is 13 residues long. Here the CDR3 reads CSAVDSSNQPQHF. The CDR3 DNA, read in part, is TGCAGTGCTGTCGACAGTAGCAATCAGCCC.

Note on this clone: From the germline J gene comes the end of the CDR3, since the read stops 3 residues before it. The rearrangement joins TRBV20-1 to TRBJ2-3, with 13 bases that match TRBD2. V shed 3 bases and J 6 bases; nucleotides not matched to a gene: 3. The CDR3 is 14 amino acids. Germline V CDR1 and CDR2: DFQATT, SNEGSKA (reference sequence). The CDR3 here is CSARTSGRPDTQYF. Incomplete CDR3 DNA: TGCAGTGCTAGGACTAGCGGGAGGCCCGATACG.

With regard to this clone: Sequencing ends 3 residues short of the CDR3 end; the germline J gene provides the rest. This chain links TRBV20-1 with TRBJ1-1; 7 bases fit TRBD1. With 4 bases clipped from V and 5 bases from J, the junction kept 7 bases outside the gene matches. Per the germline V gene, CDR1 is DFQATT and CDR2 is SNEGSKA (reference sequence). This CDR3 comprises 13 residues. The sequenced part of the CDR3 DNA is TGCAGTGCTACCACAGGGGTTGATACTGAA. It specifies CSATTGVDTE. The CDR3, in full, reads CSATTGVDTEAFF.

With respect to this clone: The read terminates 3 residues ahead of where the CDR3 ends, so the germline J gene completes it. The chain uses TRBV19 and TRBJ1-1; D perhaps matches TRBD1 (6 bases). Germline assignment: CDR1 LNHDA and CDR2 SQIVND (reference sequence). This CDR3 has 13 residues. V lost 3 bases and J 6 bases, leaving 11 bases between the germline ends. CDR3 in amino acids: CASSIGGWAEAFF. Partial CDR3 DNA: TGTGCCAGTAGTATTGGGGGCTGGGCTGAA.

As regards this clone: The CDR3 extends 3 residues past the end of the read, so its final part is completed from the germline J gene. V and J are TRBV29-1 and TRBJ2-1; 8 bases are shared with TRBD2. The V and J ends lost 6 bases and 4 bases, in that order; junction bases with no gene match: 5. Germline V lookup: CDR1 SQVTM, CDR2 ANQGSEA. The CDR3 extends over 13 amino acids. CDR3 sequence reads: CSVWASGYNEQFF. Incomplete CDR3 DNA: TGCAGCGTGTGGGCTAGCGGGTACAATGAG.

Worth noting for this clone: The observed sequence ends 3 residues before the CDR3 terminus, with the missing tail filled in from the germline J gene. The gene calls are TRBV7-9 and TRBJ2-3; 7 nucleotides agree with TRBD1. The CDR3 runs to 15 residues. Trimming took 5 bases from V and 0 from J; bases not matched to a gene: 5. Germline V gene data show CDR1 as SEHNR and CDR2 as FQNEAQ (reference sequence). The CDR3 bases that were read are TGTGCCAGCAGCCCGACAGGGACCAGCACAGATACG. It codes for CASSPTGTSTDT. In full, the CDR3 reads CASSPTGTSTDTQYF.

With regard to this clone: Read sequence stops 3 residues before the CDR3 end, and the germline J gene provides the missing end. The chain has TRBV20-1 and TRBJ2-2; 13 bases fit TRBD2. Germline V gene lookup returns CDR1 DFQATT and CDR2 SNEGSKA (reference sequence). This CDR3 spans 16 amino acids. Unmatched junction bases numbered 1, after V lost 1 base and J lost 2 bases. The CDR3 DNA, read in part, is TGCAGTGCTAGAGGACTAGCGGGAGGAAACACCGGGGAG. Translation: CSARGLAGGNTGE. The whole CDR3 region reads CSARGLAGGNTGELFF.

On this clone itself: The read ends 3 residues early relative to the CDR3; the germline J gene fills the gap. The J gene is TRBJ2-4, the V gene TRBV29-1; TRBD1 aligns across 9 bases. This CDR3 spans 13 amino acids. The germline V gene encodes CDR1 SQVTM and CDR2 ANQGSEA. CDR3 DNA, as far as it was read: TGCAGCGTTGAGGGACAGGGAGTGAGTTAT. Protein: CSVEGQGVSY. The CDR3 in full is CSVEGQGVSYQYF.

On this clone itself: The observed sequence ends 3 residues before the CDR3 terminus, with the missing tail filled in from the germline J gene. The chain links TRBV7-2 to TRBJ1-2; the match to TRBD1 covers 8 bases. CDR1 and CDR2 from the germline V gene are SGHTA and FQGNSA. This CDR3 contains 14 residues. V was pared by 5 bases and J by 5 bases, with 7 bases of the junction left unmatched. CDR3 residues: CASSPRDRSYGYTF. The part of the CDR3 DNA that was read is TGTGCCAGCAGCCCCCGGGACAGGTCGTATGGC.

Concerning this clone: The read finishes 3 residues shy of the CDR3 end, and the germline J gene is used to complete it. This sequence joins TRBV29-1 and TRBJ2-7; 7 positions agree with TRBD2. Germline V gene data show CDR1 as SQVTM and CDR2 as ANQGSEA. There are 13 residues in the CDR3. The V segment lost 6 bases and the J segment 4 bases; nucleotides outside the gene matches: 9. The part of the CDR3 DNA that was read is TGCAGCGTCTCAGCGGGAACGGGATACGAG. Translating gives CSVSAGTGYE. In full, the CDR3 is CSVSAGTGYEQYF.

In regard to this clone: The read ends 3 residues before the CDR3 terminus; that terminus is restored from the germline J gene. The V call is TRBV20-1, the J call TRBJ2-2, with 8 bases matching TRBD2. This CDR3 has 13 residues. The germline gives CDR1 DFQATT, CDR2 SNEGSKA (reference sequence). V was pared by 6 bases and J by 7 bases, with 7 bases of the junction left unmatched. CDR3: CSAAGGGSGELFF. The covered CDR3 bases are TGCAGTGCCGCAGGCGGGGGGAGCGGGGAG.

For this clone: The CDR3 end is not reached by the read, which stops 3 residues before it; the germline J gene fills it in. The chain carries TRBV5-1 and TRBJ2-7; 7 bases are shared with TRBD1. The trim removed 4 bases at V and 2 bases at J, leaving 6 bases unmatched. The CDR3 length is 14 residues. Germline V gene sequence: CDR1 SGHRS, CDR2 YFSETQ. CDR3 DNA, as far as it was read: TGCGCCAGCAGCGATCGACAGGGTCCCTACGAG. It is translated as CASSDRQGPYE. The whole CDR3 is CASSDRQGPYEQYF.

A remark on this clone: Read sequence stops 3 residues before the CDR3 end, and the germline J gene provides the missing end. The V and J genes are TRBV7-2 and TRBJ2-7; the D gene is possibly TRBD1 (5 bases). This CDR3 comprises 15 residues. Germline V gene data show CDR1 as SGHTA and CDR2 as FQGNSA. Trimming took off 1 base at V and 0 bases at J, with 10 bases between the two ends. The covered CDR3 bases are TGTGCCAGCAGCTTAGGGACACTACGCTCCTACGAG. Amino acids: CASSLGTLRSYE. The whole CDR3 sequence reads CASSLGTLRSYEQYF.

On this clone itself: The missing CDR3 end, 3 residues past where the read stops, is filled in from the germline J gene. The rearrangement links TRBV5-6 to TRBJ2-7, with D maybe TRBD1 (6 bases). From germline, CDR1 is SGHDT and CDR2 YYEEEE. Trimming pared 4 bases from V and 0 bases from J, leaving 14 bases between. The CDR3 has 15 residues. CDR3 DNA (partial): TGTGCCAGCAGCGCCGGGACACCTCACTCCTACGAG. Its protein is CASSAGTPHSYE. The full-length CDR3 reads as CASSAGTPHSYEQYF.

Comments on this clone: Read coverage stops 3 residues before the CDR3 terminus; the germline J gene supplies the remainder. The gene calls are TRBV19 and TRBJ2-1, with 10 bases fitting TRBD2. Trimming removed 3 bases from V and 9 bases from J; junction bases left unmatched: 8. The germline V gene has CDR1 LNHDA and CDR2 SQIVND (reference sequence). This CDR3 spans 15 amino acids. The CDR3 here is CASSILAGAVGEQFF. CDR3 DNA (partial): TGTGCCAGTAGTATCCTAGCGGGAGCGGTTGGTGAG.

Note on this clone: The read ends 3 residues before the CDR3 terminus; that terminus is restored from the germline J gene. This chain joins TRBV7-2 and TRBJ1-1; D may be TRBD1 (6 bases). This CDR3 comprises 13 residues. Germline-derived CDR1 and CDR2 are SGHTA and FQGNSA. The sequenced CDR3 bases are TGTGCCAGCAGCTACGGCAGGGAGGGGGTG. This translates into CASSYGREGV. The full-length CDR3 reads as CASSYGREGVAFF.

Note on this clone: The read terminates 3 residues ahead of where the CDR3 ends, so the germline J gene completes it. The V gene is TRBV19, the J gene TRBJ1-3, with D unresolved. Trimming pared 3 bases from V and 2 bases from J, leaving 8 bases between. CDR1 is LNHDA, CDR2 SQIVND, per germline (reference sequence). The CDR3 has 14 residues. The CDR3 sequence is CASSISSAGNTIYF. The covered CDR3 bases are TGTGCCAGTAGTATTTCCAGTGCTGGAAACACC.

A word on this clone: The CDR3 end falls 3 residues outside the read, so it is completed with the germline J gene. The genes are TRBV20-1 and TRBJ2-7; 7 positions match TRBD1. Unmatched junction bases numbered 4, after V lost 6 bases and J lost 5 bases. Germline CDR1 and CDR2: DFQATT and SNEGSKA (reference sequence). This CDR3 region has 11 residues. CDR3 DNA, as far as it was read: TGCAGTGCCACGGACAGGAACGAG. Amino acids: CSATDRNE. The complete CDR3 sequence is CSATDRNEQYF.

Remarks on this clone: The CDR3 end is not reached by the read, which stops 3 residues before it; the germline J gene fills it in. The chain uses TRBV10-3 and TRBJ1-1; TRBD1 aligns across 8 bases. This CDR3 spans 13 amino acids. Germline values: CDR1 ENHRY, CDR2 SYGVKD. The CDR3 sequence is CAINPGQDYEAFF. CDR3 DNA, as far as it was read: TGTGCCATCAACCCGGGACAGGATTACGAA.

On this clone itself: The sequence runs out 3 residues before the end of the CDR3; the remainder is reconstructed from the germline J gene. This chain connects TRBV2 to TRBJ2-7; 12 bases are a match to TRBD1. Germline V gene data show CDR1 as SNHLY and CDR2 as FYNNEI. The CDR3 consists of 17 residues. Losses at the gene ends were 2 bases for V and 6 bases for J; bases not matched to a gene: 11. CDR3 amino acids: CASSESLPGQGASEQYF. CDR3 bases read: TGTGCCAGCAGTGAAAGTCTCCCGGGACAGGGGGCTTCCGAG.

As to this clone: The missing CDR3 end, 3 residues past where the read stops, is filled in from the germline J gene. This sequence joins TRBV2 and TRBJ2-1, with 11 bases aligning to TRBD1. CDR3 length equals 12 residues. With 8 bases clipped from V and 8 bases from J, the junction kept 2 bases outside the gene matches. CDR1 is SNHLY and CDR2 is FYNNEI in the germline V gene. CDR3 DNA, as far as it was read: TGTGCCAGCGCGGGACAGGGGGATGAG. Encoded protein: CASAGQGDE. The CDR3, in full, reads CASAGQGDEQFF.

CDR3 residues: CASSVEAGTDYEQYF. Incomplete CDR3 DNA: TGTGCCAGCAGCGTAGAGGCAGGCACAGATTACGAG. V gene TRBV9 combines with J gene TRBJ2-7, with D hard to call. The sequence runs out 3 residues before the end of the CDR3; the remainder is reconstructed from the germline J gene. The germline V and J ends were trimmed by 0 bases and 4 bases, with 14 bases remaining between them. This CDR3 is 15 amino acids long. Germline values: CDR1 SGDLS, CDR2 YYNGEE.

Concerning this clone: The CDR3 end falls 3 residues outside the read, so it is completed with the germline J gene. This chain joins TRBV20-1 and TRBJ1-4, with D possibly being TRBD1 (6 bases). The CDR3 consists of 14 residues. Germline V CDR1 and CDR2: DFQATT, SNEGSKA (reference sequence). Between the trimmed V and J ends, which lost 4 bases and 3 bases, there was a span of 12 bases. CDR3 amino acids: CSATDSPSNEKLFF. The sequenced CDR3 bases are TGCAGTGCTACGGACAGCCCATCTAATGAAAAA.

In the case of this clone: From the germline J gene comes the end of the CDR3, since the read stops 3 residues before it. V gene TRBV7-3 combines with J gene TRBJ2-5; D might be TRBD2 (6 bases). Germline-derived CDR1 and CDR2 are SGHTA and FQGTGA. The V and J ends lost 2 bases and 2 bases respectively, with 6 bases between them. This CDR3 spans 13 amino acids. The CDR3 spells CASSLGGQETQYF. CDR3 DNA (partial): TGTGCCAGCAGCTTAGGAGGGCAAGAGACC.

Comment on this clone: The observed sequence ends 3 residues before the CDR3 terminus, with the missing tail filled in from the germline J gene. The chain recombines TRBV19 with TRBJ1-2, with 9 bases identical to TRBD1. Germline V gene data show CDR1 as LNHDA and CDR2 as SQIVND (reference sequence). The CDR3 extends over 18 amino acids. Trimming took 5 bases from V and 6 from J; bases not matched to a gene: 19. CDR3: CASSLTTGGGKPLNGYTF. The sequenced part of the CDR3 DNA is TGTGCCAGTAGTTTGACGACAGGGGGTGGAAAACCGCTAAATGGC.